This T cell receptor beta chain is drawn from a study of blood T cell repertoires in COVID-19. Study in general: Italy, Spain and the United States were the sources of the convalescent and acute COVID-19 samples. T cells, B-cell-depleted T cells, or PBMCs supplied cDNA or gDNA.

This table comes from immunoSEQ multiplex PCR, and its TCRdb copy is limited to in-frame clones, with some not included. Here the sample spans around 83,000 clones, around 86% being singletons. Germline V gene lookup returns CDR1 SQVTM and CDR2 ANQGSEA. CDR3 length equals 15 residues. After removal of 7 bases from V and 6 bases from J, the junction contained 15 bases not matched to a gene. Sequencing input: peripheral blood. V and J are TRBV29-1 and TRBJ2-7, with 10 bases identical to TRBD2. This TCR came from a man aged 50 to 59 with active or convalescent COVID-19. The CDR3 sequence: CSALTAASGGSEQYF. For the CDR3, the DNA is TGCAGCGCGTTGACAGCGGCTAGCGGGGGTAGCGAGCAGTACTTC.